This TCR beta chain emerged from a study of blood T cell repertoires in COVID-19. Overall study context: PBMCs, B-cell-depleted T cells, or T cells were the source of the cDNA or gDNA that made up the material.

This clone was seen just once. Germline values: CDR1 LGHDT, CDR2 YNNKEL (reference sequence). The V gene end was trimmed by 0 bases and the J gene end by 3 bases; junction bases not matched to a gene: 8. The length of the CDR3 is 19 residues. Authors' methods: Researchers report that nucleated cell counts were estimated from reference gene primer amplification. Assay: immunoSEQ multiplex PCR; the TCRdb copy retains only in-frame clones and omits some. Clone size and the V and J calls come from that table; the DNA yielded D and trimming. Of hundreds of thousands of clones in the sample, 90% are singletons; the top ten hold 1.5% to 2%. Recruitment covered 25 or so US areas and drew participants whose ages spanned roughly 18 to 95 years. Clinical histories supplied by participants themselves formed the basis of cohort assignment.

The clonotype originates from a woman aged 18-30 years with acute COVID-19. Sequencing was performed on PBMCs or T cells enriched from blood (not recorded which). The V call is TRBV3-1 (or the pseudogene TRBV3-2), the J call TRBJ2-2; 12 nucleotides line up with TRBD2. The CDR3 DNA follows: TGTGCCAGCAGCCAAGACCGTCCTAGCGGGAGGGCTGACACCGGGGAGCTGTTTTTT. Its protein is CASSQDRPSGRADTGELFF.